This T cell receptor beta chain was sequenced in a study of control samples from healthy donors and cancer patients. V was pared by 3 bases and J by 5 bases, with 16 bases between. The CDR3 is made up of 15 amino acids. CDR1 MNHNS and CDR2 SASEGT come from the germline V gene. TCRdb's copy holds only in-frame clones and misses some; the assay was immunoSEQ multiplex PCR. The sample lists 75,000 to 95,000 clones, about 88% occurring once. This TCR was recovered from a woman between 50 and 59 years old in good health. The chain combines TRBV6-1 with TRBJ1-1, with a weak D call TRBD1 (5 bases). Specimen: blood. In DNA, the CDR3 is TGTGCCAGCAGTGACGGGGCAGCGGGAAGGACTGAAGCTTTCTTT. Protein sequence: CASSDGAAGRTEAFF.